This TCR beta chain is drawn from a study of CD8 T cells in Susac syndrome. With random hexamers, reverse transcription was performed on about 0.45 to 1 ug of RNA. TCRdb reanalysed the immunoSEQ multiplex PCR reads using MiXCR and keeps one entry per CDR3 protein. This repertoire shows 150,000 or so distinct CDR3 sequences, around 93% found once; its top ten account for approximately 0.14%. This CDR3 contains 15 residues. V lost 3 bases to trimming and J lost 3 bases; unmatched junction nucleotides: 4. CDR1 SGHNT and CDR2 YYREEE come from the germline V gene (reference sequence). Input material: CD4+ T cells from PBMCs. The rearrangement joins TRBV5-4 to TRBJ2-5; 11 nucleotides align to TRBD2. This TCR came from a human donor in good health. In DNA form, the CDR3 reads TGTGCCAGCAGCTCCGGGACTAGCGGTAAAGAGACCCAGTACTTC. Its protein product is CASSSGTSGKETQYF. The entire variable domain, with the rest obtained from reference TRBV5-4 and TRBJ2-5, is as follows: ETGVTQSPTHLIKTRGQQVTLRCSSQSGHNTVSWYQQALGQGPQFIFQYYREEENGRGNFPPRFSGLQFPNYSSELNVNALELDDSALYLCASSSGTSGKETQYFGPGTRLLVL.